A selection of T cell receptor beta chains follows, all from one sample in a study of identifying expanded T cells in peripheral blood. The table came from immunoSEQ multiplex PCR; TCRdb's copy has only in-frame clones and leaves some out. The data show about 110,000 clones, about 87% seen once. Sequenced input: blood. The receptors were gathered from a person between 18 and 75 years old in good health. CDR3s include the opening cysteine and the closing phenylalanine or tryptophan. The D gene is left open where the match is weak. The size of a clone is reported for some rows only, either as once, few or many, or as a class for expanded clones.

J | D | V | size | DNA | CDR3
TRBJ2-3 | NA | TRBV25-1 | NA | TGTGCCAGCAGCGGAGAAGCCAACCCTAAAGATGCCACAGATACGCAGTATTTT | CASSGEANPKDATDTQYF
TRBJ1-2 | NA | TRBV7-9 | NA | TGTGCCAGCAGCCCACAAGCCCTATTCGGTGGCTACACCTTC | CASSPQALFGGYTF
TRBJ1-2 | NA | TRBV19 | few | TGTGCCAGTTTTTTGGGGATCCATGGCTACACCTTC | CASFLGIHGYTF
TRBJ1-2 | NA | TRBV9 | NA | TGTGCCAGCAGCGTTATACAGCCCCCTTACTATGGCTACACCTTC | CASSVIQPPYYGYTF
TRBJ1-5 | NA | TRBV19 | NA | TGTGCCAGTAGTGACAGAGGGGCGATTCAGCCCCAGCATTTT | CASSDRGAIQPQHF
TRBJ1-1 | TRBD1 | TRBV7-9 | NA | TGTGCCAGCAGCTCGGGACAGCCAAAGAACACTGAAGCTTTCTTT | CASSSGQPKNTEAFF
TRBJ1-3 | NA | TRBV18 | NA | TGTGCCAGCTCATCCGGACGTACCTCTGGAAACACCATATATTTT | CASSSGRTSGNTIYF
TRBJ2-6 | TRBD1 | TRBV14 | NA | TGTGCCAGGGACAGGGCTGGGGCCAACGTCCTGACTTTC | CARDRAGANVLTF
TRBJ1-2 | TRBD1 | TRBV29-1 | NA | TGCAGCGTCCGAATGTCGACAGGGGACGGCTACACCTTC | CSVRMSTGDGYTF
TRBJ2-2 | NA | TRBV19 | once | TGTGCCAGCGGACCGGGACGTAACACCGGGGAGCTGTTTTTT | CASGPGRNTGELFF
TRBJ1-5 | NA | TRBV7-2 | NA | TGTGCCAGCAGCTTAGTCAGCAGGGGAGTTACCAGGAGCCAGCCCCAGCATTTT | CASSLVSRGVTRSQPQHF
TRBJ1-5 | NA | TRBV4-2 | NA | TGTGCCAGCAGCCAAGGTAACGGTCCTAGCAATCAGCCCCAGCATTTT | CASSQGNGPSNQPQHF
TRBJ2-3 | NA | TRBV11-3 | NA | TGTGCCAGCAGCTTAGGTGCAGCCACAGATACGCAGTATTTT | CASSLGAATDTQYF
TRBJ2-1 | NA | TRBV5-1 | NA | TGCGCCAGCAGCTTGGGGGTTCTAGCCCACTACAATGAGCAGTTCTTC | CASSLGVLAHYNEQFF
TRBJ1-2 | TRBD1 | TRBV19 | NA | TGTGCCACGATGGACAGGGGCTATGGCTACACCTTC | CATMDRGYGYTF
TRBJ2-2 | NA | TRBV4-2 | NA | TGTGCCAGCAGCCAAGATGCCAGGGGAGGGACCGGGGAGCTGTTTTTT | CASSQDARGGTGELFF
TRBJ2-5 | TRBD2 | TRBV5-1 | NA | TGCGCCAGCGGGGGGCGGACTAGCGGACAAGAGACCCAGTACTTC | CASGGRTSGQETQYF
TRBJ1-2 | TRBD1 | TRBV29-1 | NA | TGCAGCGTCCTAGACAGGGGGAGGTACTATGGCTACACCTTC | CSVLDRGRYYGYTF
TRBJ2-2 | NA | TRBV5-6 | NA | TGTGCCAGCAGCCTACAGCGGAACACCGGGGAGCTGTTTTTT | CASSLQRNTGELFF
TRBJ2-7 | NA | TRBV4-1 | NA | TGCGCCAGCAGCCAAGGGGCAGGAGCCTACGAGCAGTACTTC | CASSQGAGAYEQYF
TRBJ2-1 | NA | TRBV4-1 | NA | TGCGCCAGCAGCCAGGAACGGACAGCGTGGGGGAATGAGCAGTTCTTC | CASSQERTAWGNEQFF
TRBJ2-2 | NA | TRBV7-3 | NA | TGTGCCAGCCGAACTTCATATGGCGGGGAGCTGTTTTTT | CASRTSYGGELFF
TRBJ2-5 | NA | TRBV12-5 | NA | TGTGCTAGTGGTTTGGGACAGGAGGGGACCCAGTACTTC | CASGLGQEGTQYF
TRBJ2-1 | TRBD2 | TRBV19 | NA | TGTGCCAGTAGTGTGATAGCGGGAGACATGTCCTACAATGAGCAGTTCTTC | CASSVIAGDMSYNEQFF
TRBJ1-2 | TRBD1 | TRBV5-1 | NA | TGCGCCAGCAGCCCACCGGGACAGGCGGGGGGCTACACCTTC | CASSPPGQAGGYTF
TRBJ2-3 | NA | TRBV7-9 | NA | TGTGCCAGCAGCTGGGGGACCGGACCAGATACGCAGTATTTT | CASSWGTGPDTQYF
TRBJ2-5 | TRBD1 | TRBV5-1 | NA | TGCGCCAGCAGCCCGAGGACAGGGGGCGAGGAGACCCAGTACTTC | CASSPRTGGEETQYF
TRBJ1-1 | NA | TRBV4-1 | NA | TGCGCCAGCAGCACAGTTGGGACGGTGAACACTGAAGCTTTCTTT | CASSTVGTVNTEAFF
TRBJ2-7 | TRBD1 | TRBV18 | NA | TGTGCCAGCTCACCAGCAGGGGGACGCTCGTCCTACGAGCAGTACTTC | CASSPAGGRSSYEQYF
TRBJ2-2 | TRBD2 | TRBV18 | NA | TGTGCCAGCTCACCGCGGTCGACTAGCGGGGGGAACACCGGGGAGCTGTTTTTT | CASSPRSTSGGNTGELFF
TRBJ2-3 | NA | TRBV7-9 | NA | TGTGCCAGCAGCTTAGTTGCGGCGGGCCCAGGAGATACGCAGTATTTT | CASSLVAAGPGDTQYF
TRBJ2-7 | TRBD2 | TRBV29-1 | once | TGCAGCGTTGAGGGGGGGGGCGAGCAGTACTTC | CSVEGGGEQYF
TRBJ1-4 | TRBD1 | TRBV9 | NA | TGTGCCAGCAGCGCTTGGGACAGATCAACTAATGAAAAACTGTTTTTT | CASSAWDRSTNEKLFF
TRBJ2-7 | TRBD2 | TRBV5-1 | NA | TGCGCCAGCAGCTTTACTAGCGGCGTCTACGAGCAGTACTTC | CASSFTSGVYEQYF
TRBJ2-5 | TRBD1 | TRBV7-2 | NA | TGTGCCAGCAGCTTCCAACGACAGGGGGCAGGGGAGACCCAGTACTTC | CASSFQRQGAGETQYF
TRBJ1-2 | NA | TRBV19 | NA | TGTGCCAGTAGTATAGATCCGGGACAAGTTCGCTATGGCTACACCTTC | CASSIDPGQVRYGYTF
TRBJ2-7 | NA | TRBV5-4 | NA | TGTGCCAGCAGCTTCAGCTTTGGTGAGCAGTACTTC | CASSFSFGEQYF
TRBJ2-1 | NA | TRBV10-3 | NA | TGTGCCATCAGGCCCCAGGGGATTGAGCAGTTCTTC | CAIRPQGIEQFF
TRBJ2-5 | NA | TRBV7-9 | NA | TGTGCCAGCAGCTTAGACTACAAAGAAGAGACCCAGTACTTC | CASSLDYKEETQYF
TRBJ2-7 | NA | TRBV7-6 | NA | TGTGCCAGCAGCCCCGAAGCTGGCTCTGGCGGGTCCTACGAGCAGTACTTC | CASSPEAGSGGSYEQYF
TRBJ1-2 | NA | TRBV5-4 | NA | TGTGCCAGCAGCTTGCCCGGGGGTGGCTACACCTTC | CASSLPGGGYTF
TRBJ2-3 | TRBD2 | TRBV12-5 | NA | TGTGCTAGTGGCTTAGGAAGCGGGGGGGCCACAGATACGCAGTATTTT | CASGLGSGGATDTQYF
TRBJ1-2 | NA | TRBV30 | NA | TGTGCCTGGAGTGTGTCACGGGGTATCTATGGCTACACCTTC | CAWSVSRGIYGYTF
TRBJ1-3 | NA | TRBV19 | NA | TGTGCCAGTAGTATATACGGGACGGCGGGACCAAACTCTGGAAACACCATATATTTT | CASSIYGTAGPNSGNTIYF
TRBJ1-3 | NA | TRBV11-3 | NA | TGTGCCAGCAGCTTCAGGTCTGGAAACACCATATATTTT | CASSFRSGNTIYF
TRBJ1-5 | NA | TRBV5-1 | NA | TGCGCCAGCAGCTTGAGGGGGGAAGGCAATCAGCCCCAGCATTTT | CASSLRGEGNQPQHF
TRBJ2-5 | NA | TRBV25-1 | NA | TGTGCCAGCAGTGGCAGGGTTGAGACCCAGTACTTC | CASSGRVETQYF
TRBJ2-3 | NA | TRBV12-5 | once | TGTGCTAGTGGGACGCCCAGGGGTACGCAGTATTTT | CASGTPRGTQYF
TRBJ2-5 | NA | TRBV6-5 | few | TGTGCCAGCAGTGCCGCGGGGGAGACCCAGTACTTC | CASSAAGETQYF
TRBJ2-7 | NA | TRBV5-1 | once | TGCGCCAGCAGCGAGGAGGGGGTATACGAGCAGTACTTC | CASSEEGVYEQYF
TRBJ1-1 | TRBD1 | TRBV5-1 | NA | TGCGCCAGCAGCCGAAGACAGGGCCCTAACACTGAAGCTTTCTTT | CASSRRQGPNTEAFF
TRBJ2-3 | NA | TRBV6-5 | NA | TGTGCCAGCAGTTACGGAGGGGGAATCTACACAGATACGCAGTATTTT | CASSYGGGIYTDTQYF
TRBJ1-6 | NA | TRBV18 | NA | TGTGCCAGCTCACCATCTGGGTTAGGGAATTCACCCCTCCACTTT | CASSPSGLGNSPLHF
TRBJ2-3 | NA | TRBV6-6 | NA | TGTGCCAGCAGCCTCGGATTAAGCACAGATACGCAGTATTTT | CASSLGLSTDTQYF
TRBJ2-3 | NA | TRBV7-2 | NA | TGTGCCAGCAGCTTACTAGCTTCAAACCCAGATACGCAGTATTTT | CASSLLASNPDTQYF
TRBJ1-3 | NA | TRBV27 | NA | TGTGCCAGCAGGTCCTCTGGAAACACCATATATTTT | CASRSSGNTIYF